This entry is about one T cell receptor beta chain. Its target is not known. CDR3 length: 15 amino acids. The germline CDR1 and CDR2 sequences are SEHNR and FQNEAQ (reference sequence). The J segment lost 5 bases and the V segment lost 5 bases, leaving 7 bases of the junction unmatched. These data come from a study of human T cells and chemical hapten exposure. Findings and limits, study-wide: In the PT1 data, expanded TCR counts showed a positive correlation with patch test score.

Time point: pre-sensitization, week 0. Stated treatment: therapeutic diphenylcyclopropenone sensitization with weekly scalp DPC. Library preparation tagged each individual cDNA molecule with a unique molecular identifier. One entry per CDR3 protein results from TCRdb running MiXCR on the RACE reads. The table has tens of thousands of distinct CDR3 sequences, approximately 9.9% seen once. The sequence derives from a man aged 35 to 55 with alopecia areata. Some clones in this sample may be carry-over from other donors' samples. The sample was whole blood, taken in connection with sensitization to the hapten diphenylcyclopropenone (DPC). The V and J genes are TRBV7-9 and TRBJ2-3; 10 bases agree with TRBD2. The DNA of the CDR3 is TGTGCCAGCAGCCTAGGAGCGGGAGGGCAAGATACGCAGTATTTT. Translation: CASSLGAGGQDTQYF. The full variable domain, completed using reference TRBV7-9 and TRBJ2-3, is DTGVSQNPRHKITKRGQNVTFRCDPISEHNRLYWYRQTLGQGPEFLTYFQNEAQLEKSRLLSDRFSAERPKGSFSTLEIQRTEQGDSAMYLCASSLGAGGQDTQYFGPGTRLTVL.